This T cell receptor (beta chain) was retrieved from a study of regulatory T cells in long-lasting Graves disease. Arm-PCR with iRepertoire HTBI primers amplified the CDR3 regions for these TCR beta libraries. Original data processing: Analysis of the samples identified more than 60 TRBV and 13 to 15 TRBJ segments. From the multiplex PCR reads, TCRdb called clonotypes with MiXCR, one entry per CDR3 protein. In this record, the V and J calls reflect TCRdb's handling and not the investigators' own analysis. The sample includes roughly 520,000 distinct CDR3 sequences, around 11% seen only once; the top ten take around 10%. Germline values: CDR1 SGHAT, CDR2 FQNNGV. The CDR3 has 15 amino acids. J gave up 10 bases and V 4 bases, and 5 bases lay outside the gene matches. The sample holds many counts of this clonotype. The time point is: newly diagnosed GD, antithyroid drugs for less than 3 months. The TCR library was made from RNA that had been extracted from PBMCs in TRIzol.

This sample also belongs to another study, concerning T cells in Graves' hyperthyroidism and ophthalmopathy. That paper states: Diagnoses were made from clinical symptoms, serum measures (thyroxine and TRAb), thyroid ultrasound and orbital computed tomography.

This sequence joins TRBV11-2 and TRBJ2-1, with 15 bases that match TRBD2. The sequencing used peripheral blood mononuclear cells (PBMCs), collected at new diagnosis, from a patient treated with antithyroid drugs. The sequence derives from a woman aged 25 to 39 with Graves disease. CDR3 coding DNA: TGTGCCAGCAGCTGGACTAGCGGGAGGGTTGGGGAGCAGTTCTTC. This sequence encodes CASSWTSGRVGEQFF.